This is a list of T cell receptor beta chains from one sample in a study of T cell responses to AZD1222 COVID-19 vaccine. Clones were sequenced by immunoSEQ multiplex PCR, and TCRdb holds only the in-frame ones, with some missing. There are approximately 82,000 clones in the sample; roughly 92% occur only once, and around 2.9% lies in the top ten. The specimen comprised peripheral blood, sampled 28 days after the second AZD1222 dose. These receptor sequences come from an adult who received the AZD1222 COVID-19 vaccine. CDR3s include the opening cysteine and the closing phenylalanine or tryptophan. The D gene is left open where the match is weak. Expanded clones are given a class, and other clones once, few, many or no size at all.

abundance,d_gene,v_gene,j_gene,CDR3nt,CDR3aa
once,TRBD1,TRBV11-3,TRBJ2-7,TGTGCCAGCAGCCCCCCGGGCACAGGGGGTAACGAGCAGTACTTC,CASSPPGTGGNEQYF
NA,TRBD2,TRBV6-1,TRBJ2-5,TGTGCCAGCAGCGAAGGGGCGGGGGTGCAAGAGACCCAGTACTTC,CASSEGAGVQETQYF
NA,NA,TRBV2,TRBJ1-5,TGTGCCAGCAGGATACAGGGAGGGCGCGGTCAGCCCCAGCATTTT,CASRIQGGRGQPQHF
NA,TRBD1,TRBV28,TRBJ2-1,TGTGCCAGCAGTCCAGAGGCGTGGGACAGGGGCGGCAATGAGCAGTTCTTC,CASSPEAWDRGGNEQFF
NA,NA,TRBV15,TRBJ2-7,TGTGCCACCAGCAGAGATTTAACAGGGCCCACGTACGAGCAGTACTTC,CATSRDLTGPTYEQYF
NA,NA,TRBV18,TRBJ1-2,TGTGCCAGCTCACCACCGGGGGGAGGTGGCTACACCTTC,CASSPPGGGGYTF
NA,NA,TRBV28,TRBJ2-7,TGTGCCAGCAGTTTATTCTTCCCTTCCGAGCAGTACTTC,CASSLFFPSEQYF
NA,NA,TRBV9,TRBJ2-2,TGTGCCAGCGGGGCTAGTTTTGACACCGGGGAGCTGTTTTTT,CASGASFDTGELFF
NA,NA,TRBV6-2/TRBV6-3,TRBJ1-5,TGTGCCAGCAGTTACGCGGGAAATAGCAATCAGCCCCAGCATTTT,CASSYAGNSNQPQHF
once,NA,TRBV9,TRBJ1-4,TGTGCCAGCAGCGTAGCGTCAGGGTTAAATGAAAAACTGTTTTTT,CASSVASGLNEKLFF
NA,TRBD2,TRBV28,TRBJ2-2,TGTGCCAGCAGTTCCGGGACCGGGAGGCGGGGCACCGGGGAGCTGTTTTTT,CASSSGTGRRGTGELFF
NA,TRBD1,TRBV19,TRBJ1-1,TGTGCCAGTAGTATCGGGCAGGGGGGTTTAAACACTGAAGCTTTCTTT,CASSIGQGGLNTEAFF
NA,NA,TRBV11-3,TRBJ2-7,TGTGCCAGCAGCCCAGCCGACTTTTACGAGCAGTACTTC,CASSPADFYEQYF
NA,NA,TRBV5-1,TRBJ1-6,TGCGCCAGCAGCTTGGAGGGGGGTGGTTCACCCCTCCACTTT,CASSLEGGGSPLHF
NA,TRBD1,TRBV6-5,TRBJ1-2,TGTGCCAGCAGTTACTCAGACAGGGCTTTCTATGGCTACACCTTC,CASSYSDRAFYGYTF
NA,NA,TRBV2,TRBJ1-6,TGTGCCAGCCACGGGGGGCACGGCTCACCCCTCCACTTT,CASHGGHGSPLHF
NA,NA,TRBV7-2,TRBJ1-2,TGTGCCAGCAGCCCATCGATAGACGCCAGGGATGGCTACACCTTC,CASSPSIDARDGYTF
NA,NA,TRBV5-4,TRBJ2-2,TGTGCCAGCAGCTTGGGAGGGGGTTATAACACCGGGGAGCTGTTTTTT,CASSLGGGYNTGELFF
once,TRBD1,TRBV29-1,TRBJ2-1,TGCAGCGTTGAACAGCCCCCAGGGGGCAACGATGAGCAGTTCTTC,CSVEQPPGGNDEQFF
once,TRBD1,TRBV28,TRBJ1-2,TGTGCCAGTGTCCCAGGCGGGGGGACAGGGTGGGGCTATGGCTACACCTTC,CASVPGGGTGWGYGYTF
NA,NA,TRBV6-2/TRBV6-3,TRBJ2-1,TGTGCCAGCAGTTACCAGGGACTTCTCAGGGATGAGCAGTTCTTC,CASSYQGLLRDEQFF
NA,TRBD1,TRBV4-1,TRBJ2-6,TGCGCCAGCAGCCAAACAGGGGCCCCGAGCTCTGGGGCCAACGTCCTGACTTTC,CASSQTGAPSSGANVLTF
NA,NA,TRBV6-2/TRBV6-3,TRBJ1-1,TGTGCCAGCAGCCCCCCAGGGTTTACCACTGAAGCTTTCTTT,CASSPPGFTTEAFF
NA,NA,TRBV18,TRBJ1-2,TGTGCCAGCTCAGATAACAGGGACCTGAATGGCTACACCTTC,CASSDNRDLNGYTF
NA,TRBD1,TRBV7-9,TRBJ2-2,TGTGCCAGCCGAAGCCGGGACAGGGGTTCGGGCGGGGAGCTGTTTTTT,CASRSRDRGSGGELFF
NA,NA,TRBV30,TRBJ1-1,TGTGCCTGGAGGGCAGGGCTTAGGACGAACACTGAAGCTTTCTTT,CAWRAGLRTNTEAFF
NA,TRBD1,TRBV6-4,TRBJ1-3,TGTGCCAGCAGGGACTCACCAGGGGGCTTTGGAAACACCATATATTTT,CASRDSPGGFGNTIYF
NA,TRBD2,TRBV5-1,TRBJ2-3,TGCGCCAGCAGCCCGAGAACTAGCGGGGGGCCAACAGATACGCAGTATTTT,CASSPRTSGGPTDTQYF
once,TRBD1,TRBV5-6,TRBJ1-6,TGTGCCAGCAGCTCCCGGGACAGAGATAATTCACCCCTCCACTTT,CASSSRDRDNSPLHF
NA,NA,TRBV4-1,TRBJ2-1,TGCGCCAGCAGGCTAGCGTCGGAGGGTGATGAGCAGTTCTTC,CASRLASEGDEQFF
NA,TRBD1,TRBV6-5,TRBJ1-4,TGTGCCAGCAGTTACTCGAGACAGGGGAATGAAAAACTGTTTTTT,CASSYSRQGNEKLFF
NA,NA,TRBV7-9,TRBJ1-2,TGTGCCAGCAGCTCGCTCATAGAACGCTTCTATGGCTACACCTTC,CASSSLIERFYGYTF
NA,NA,TRBV9,TRBJ1-1,TGTGCCAGCAGCGTATTTCAGGAAAACACTGAAGCTTTCTTT,CASSVFQENTEAFF
NA,TRBD1,TRBV19,TRBJ1-2,TGTGCCAGTAGTATCCAAACAGGGGTTTATGGCTACACCTTC,CASSIQTGVYGYTF
NA,NA,TRBV5-1,TRBJ1-6,TGCGCCAGCAGCTTGGACGGCAGAGATAATTCACCCCTCCACTTT,CASSLDGRDNSPLHF
NA,NA,TRBV3-1/TRBV3-2,TRBJ2-7,TGTGCCAGCAGCCGGGTGGGGGGCTACGAGCAGTACTTC,CASSRVGGYEQYF